A selection of T cell receptor beta chains follows, all from one sample in a study of cytomegalovirus exposure and HLA in healthy donors. The repertoire was sequenced with immunoSEQ multiplex PCR; TCRdb's copy has only in-frame clones and lacks some. The sample has about 120,000 clones; about three quarters are singletons. The sequenced sample was PBMCs. The source of these receptors is a woman younger than 45 in good health and CMV-seropositive. The CDR3 runs from the conserved cysteine through the conserved F or W. The D gene is left open where the match is weak. Only some rows state a clone size, as once, few, many or a class for expanded clones.

d_gene	abundance	v_gene	j_gene	CDR3nt	CDR3aa
TRBD2	few	TRBV12-5	TRBJ2-7	TGTGCTAGTGGTTTGGGCCTAGCGGGGCCCGGCTCCTACGAGCAGTACTTC	CASGLGLAGPGSYEQYF
TRBD2	.	TRBV9	TRBJ2-2	TGTGCCAGCAGCGTAGACAACGGGGGGGTGTCCGGGGAGCTGTTTTTT	CASSVDNGGVSGELFF
.	once	TRBV27	TRBJ2-1	TGTGCCAGCAGTCCCGGGGGTGAGCAGTTCTTC	CASSPGGEQFF
.	.	TRBV11-2	TRBJ2-7	TGTGCCAGCTCCCCACACGGACAGCTGCCCTACGAGCAGTACTTC	CASSPHGQLPYEQYF
.	.	TRBV28	TRBJ1-2	TGTGCCAGCAGTTTACTCTTTTCGGGGGGGAGTGGCTACACCTTC	CASSLLFSGGSGYTF
.	.	TRBV7-9	TRBJ1-1	TGTGCCAGCAGCCCAAACGGGAACACTGAAGCTTTCTTT	CASSPNGNTEAFF
TRBD1	.	TRBV6-5	TRBJ1-4	TGTGCCAGCAGGCCCATACAGGGGGAAAAACTGTTTTTT	CASRPIQGEKLFF
.	.	TRBV15	TRBJ1-2	TGTGCCACCAGCAGAGATTTGCCCCCGCGGGACTATGGCTACACCTTC	CATSRDLPPRDYGYTF
TRBD1	.	TRBV7-7	TRBJ2-5	TGTGCCAGCAGCTTGCCGGGACAGGGAGAGACCCAGTACTTC	CASSLPGQGETQYF
TRBD1	.	TRBV10-3	TRBJ1-4	TGTGCCATCAGAAAGGGACAGGGAGAAACTAATGAAAAACTGTTTTTT	CAIRKGQGETNEKLFF
TRBD1	.	TRBV2	TRBJ2-1	TGTGCCAGCAGTGAAGTGGGGTCGACAGGGGGTGCCTACAATGAGCAGTTCTTC	CASSEVGSTGGAYNEQFF
.	.	TRBV4-3	TRBJ2-3	TGCGCCAGCAGCCAAGGGACGGCGGGGCTCACAGATACGCAGTATTTT	CASSQGTAGLTDTQYF
TRBD1	.	TRBV7-8	TRBJ2-2	TGTGCCAGCAGCCAAACGGGAAGGGGGCGCGCCGGGGAGCTGTTTTTT	CASSQTGRGRAGELFF
TRBD1	.	TRBV10-3	TRBJ1-2	TGTGCCATCAGTCCCCGGGGACAGGGGATCGGCTACACCTTC	CAISPRGQGIGYTF
.	.	TRBV4-3	TRBJ2-5	TGCGCCAGCAGCCAGGGCCGAATGGCGGAGACCCAGTACTTC	CASSQGRMAETQYF
.	.	TRBV5-1	TRBJ2-2	TGCGCCAGCAGCTTGGGGCAGTCTGAAACCGGGGAGCTGTTTTTT	CASSLGQSETGELFF
.	.	TRBV30	TRBJ1-5	TGTGCCTGGAGTCAGGGTGTTGCCAATCAGCCCCAGCATTTT	CAWSQGVANQPQHF
.	.	TRBV7-9	TRBJ1-2	TGTGCCAGCAGCTTTCAGGTCAGAGATGGCTACACCTTC	CASSFQVRDGYTF
TRBD1	.	TRBV6-6	TRBJ1-5	TGTGCCAGCAGTACACCGGGACAGGGGAATCAGCCCCAGCATTTT	CASSTPGQGNQPQHF
.	.	TRBV7-9	TRBJ1-2	TGTGCCAGCAGCTTACAGGGGAAGGGCTACACCTTC	CASSLQGKGYTF
TRBD1	.	TRBV6-1	TRBJ2-2	TGTGCCAGCAGTCCGACAGGGTCCAAGACCGGGGAGCTGTTTTTT	CASSPTGSKTGELFF
.	.	TRBV7-3	TRBJ1-2	TGTGCCAGCAGCTCTGGAGGGAGAGCCTACACCTTC	CASSSGGRAYTF
.	.	TRBV7-7	TRBJ2-3	TGTGCCAGCAGCTTAGGGCAGGGCACAGATACGCAGTATTTT	CASSLGQGTDTQYF
.	few	TRBV19	TRBJ2-7	TGTGCCAGTAGTATAGCCGAAACTGGAGGGATCTACGAGCAGTACTTC	CASSIAETGGIYEQYF
.	.	TRBV15	TRBJ1-1	TGTGCCACCAGCAGTGGCAGGGACACTGAAGCTTTCTTT	CATSSGRDTEAFF
TRBD2	.	TRBV6-5	TRBJ2-5	TGTGCCAGCAGTTACTCTGGAGCGGGGCCGGGGGAGACCCAGTACTTC	CASSYSGAGPGETQYF
TRBD1	.	TRBV5-4	TRBJ1-1	TGTGCCAGCAGCTTTGACAGGGCACTAATGAACACTGAAGCTTTCTTT	CASSFDRALMNTEAFF
TRBD2	.	TRBV5-1	TRBJ2-5	TGCGCCAGCAGCTTGAGTCGGACTAGCGGGGGGGGGTACCAAGAGACCCAGTACTTC	CASSLSRTSGGGYQETQYF
TRBD2	.	TRBV5-4	TRBJ2-3	TGTGCCAGCAGCGGGGCGGGAGGGACAGATACGCAGTATTTT	CASSGAGGTDTQYF
.	few	TRBV6-5	TRBJ2-7	TGTGCCAGCAGTTACTCCCGGGGTACCTACGAGCAGTACTTC	CASSYSRGTYEQYF
TRBD1	.	TRBV19	TRBJ1-5	TGTGCCAGTAGTGTAACAGGGGGTTATCAGCCCCAGCATTTT	CASSVTGGYQPQHF
.	.	TRBV19	TRBJ2-3	TGTGCCAGTAGTCACGTCCGGGTGACAGGTACAGATACGCAGTATTTT	CASSHVRVTGTDTQYF
.	.	TRBV10-3	TRBJ2-5	TGTGCCATCTCAACGCCCCCGGGCGGGGGCGGGGAAGAGACCCAGTACTTC	CAISTPPGGGGEETQYF
TRBD1	once	TRBV6-5	TRBJ1-5	TGTGCCAGCAGTTACAGCGGACAGGGTGGACAGCCCCAGCATTTT	CASSYSGQGGQPQHF
.	.	TRBV5-6	TRBJ2-1	TGTGCCAGCAGCTTGGTGGTAGCTGGGAATGAGCAGTTCTTC	CASSLVVAGNEQFF
TRBD1	.	TRBV6-1	TRBJ1-2	TGTGCCAGCAGTCGGGTCACCGGGACAGGGTATGGCTACACCTTC	CASSRVTGTGYGYTF
TRBD2	.	TRBV7-8	TRBJ2-1	TGTGCCAGCAGCTTATTTGCGGGGGAGTACAATGAGCAGTTCTTC	CASSLFAGEYNEQFF
.	.	TRBV7-9	TRBJ2-5	TGTTCCAGCAGCTTCCAAGCGTTGACCCAGTACTTC	CSSSFQALTQYF
TRBD1	.	TRBV30	TRBJ1-2	TGTGCCTGGAGGGTGTCGACAGGGCGCTATGGCTACACCTTC	CAWRVSTGRYGYTF
TRBD1	.	TRBV14	TRBJ2-6	TGTGCCAGCAGCCTTCATGGACAGGGGGGGTCTGGGGCCAACGTCCTGACTTTC	CASSLHGQGGSGANVLTF
.	once	TRBV4-1	TRBJ2-7	TGCGCCAGCACCCTAAGATGGAGGGGGCAGGGAATGAACGAGCAGTACTTC	CASTLRWRGQGMNEQYF
.	once	TRBV6-1	TRBJ2-7	TGTGCCAGCAGTAGACAGGTGGACTCCTACGAGCAGTACTTC	CASSRQVDSYEQYF
TRBD1	.	TRBV27	TRBJ2-7	TGTGCCAGCAGTTCCGGGACAGACCTAAGCTCCTACGAGCAGTACTTC	CASSSGTDLSSYEQYF
.	.	TRBV28	TRBJ2-1	TGTGCCAGCAAAACACGGGGGTCCTCCTACAATGAGCAGTTCTTC	CASKTRGSSYNEQFF
TRBD2	once	TRBV19	TRBJ2-1	TGTGCCAGTAGTATACTAGCGGGGGGGCGTAATGAGCAGTTCTTC	CASSILAGGRNEQFF
.	.	TRBV6-1	TRBJ2-3	TGTGCCAGCAGTGCCCGAGGTACCGGGGGACCCACAGATACGCAGTATTTT	CASSARGTGGPTDTQYF
.	once	TRBV5-4	TRBJ2-7	TGTGCCAGTAGCTTCCAGGGTAGGTACGAGCAGTACTTC	CASSFQGRYEQYF
.	.	TRBV29-1	TRBJ1-2	TGCAGCGTTGAAGATATGTTGGGAAGGGGGGGTGGGAACGGCTACACCTTC	CSVEDMLGRGGGNGYTF
TRBD2	few	TRBV30	TRBJ2-2	TGTGCCTGGACCACAGGACTAGCGGGGGCCGGGGAGCTGTTTTTT	CAWTTGLAGAGELFF
TRBD2	.	TRBV28	TRBJ2-1	TGTGCCAGCAGCCGCCTAGCGGGGGCCTACAATGAGCAGTTCTTC	CASSRLAGAYNEQFF
.	.	TRBV19	TRBJ2-3	TGTGCCAGTAGTACTTCCACAGATACGCAGTATTTT	CASSTSTDTQYF
TRBD1	.	TRBV5-4	TRBJ2-7	TGTGCCAGCAGCTGGGGACAGGGGGAGTACGAGCAGTACTTC	CASSWGQGEYEQYF
.	.	TRBV30	TRBJ2-7	TGTGCCTGGAGTTGGTTAAGCGAGCAGTACTTC	CAWSWLSEQYF
.	few	TRBV28	TRBJ1-2	TGTGCCAGCAGCGCCTCGGGGGGCGCTCCGGGGGGCTATGGCTACACCTTC	CASSASGGAPGGYGYTF
TRBD2	.	TRBV4-2	TRBJ2-2	TGTGCCGGCAGCCTCGGGGGGACGGGTTGGACCGGGGAGCTGTTTTTT	CAGSLGGTGWTGELFF
.	.	TRBV4-1	TRBJ1-2	TGCGCCAGCAGCCAAGGGCCTACGGGGTATGGCTACACCTTC	CASSQGPTGYGYTF
.	.	TRBV29-1	TRBJ2-3	TGCAGCGTTGAAGGAGGGGCGGGGGCCTTCACAGATACGCAGTATTTT	CSVEGGAGAFTDTQYF
.	few	TRBV5-6	TRBJ2-1	TGTGCCAGCAGCCATTACAGTTTTGAGCAGTTCTTC	CASSHYSFEQFF
.	.	TRBV11-3	TRBJ2-1	TGTGCCAGCAGCCGACCGGGGGTAGAGCAGTTCTTC	CASSRPGVEQFF